The 7 T cell receptor beta chains presented below share a single source sample, sequenced in a study of T cell responses to AZD1222 COVID-19 vaccine. The data were produced by immunoSEQ multiplex PCR, yet TCRdb's version contains in-frame clones alone and is incomplete. Of 150,000 to 200,000 clones in the sample, 92% are singletons; the top ten hold around 4%. Sequencing was performed on peripheral blood, taken on day 0 of MenACWY control vaccination. These receptors were obtained from an adult in good health.

This clone has just one count. The chain uses TRBV5-1 and TRBJ1-1; 7 nucleotides align to TRBD1. Unmatched junction bases numbered 13, after V lost 4 bases and J lost 4 bases. The CDR3 has 16 amino acids. The V gene's germline CDR1 is SGHRS and CDR2 YFSETQ. The CDR3 coding sequence is TGCGCCAGCAGCCGGGGCATGTGGCAGGGGGTCACTGAAGCTTTCTTT. This translates into CASSRGMWQGVTEAFF. Filled out from reference TRBV5-1 and TRBJ1-1, the complete variable domain reads KAGVTQTPRYLIKTRGQQVTLSCSPISGHRSVSWYQQTPGQGLQFLFEYFSETQRNKGNFPGRFSGRQFSNSRSEMNVSTLELGDSALYLCASSRGMWQGVTEAFFGQGTRLTVV.

The chain couples TRBV6-2 or TRBV6-3 to TRBJ2-3; D not resolved. CDR1 is MNHEY, CDR2 SVGEGT, per germline. This CDR3 spans 18 amino acids. V gave up 0 bases and J gave up 0 bases, with 16 bases separating them. The DNA for the CDR3 is TGTGCCAGCAGTTACTCCTTGGACGGGTCATTTAGCACAGATACGCAGTATTTT. As protein: CASSYSLDGSFSTDTQYF.

The chain couples TRBV6-1 to TRBJ1-2; TRBD1 matches at 8 bases. This CDR3 contains 15 residues. J lost 6 bases, V lost 2 bases, and 8 bases had no gene match. Looked up from germline, CDR1 is MNHNS and CDR2 is SASEGT. Written as DNA, the CDR3 is TGTGCCAGCAGTGAAACGGACAGGGTTCGGCATGGCTACACCTTC. Residues: CASSETDRVRHGYTF.

V is TRBV5-1 and J is TRBJ1-6; TRBD1 might be the D (5 bases). CDR1 is SGHRS and CDR2 is YFSETQ in the germline V gene. V shed 4 bases and J shed 12 bases, with 14 bases lying between them. This CDR3 is 13 amino acids long. The CDR3 DNA follows: TGCGCCAGCAGCCGAGACGGGGCTGTACCCCTCCACTTT. Protein sequence: CASSRDGAVPLHF.

The rearrangement links TRBV5-4 to TRBJ2-1; D call uncertain. Trimming cost V 4 bases and J 4 bases, with 15 bases left between them. Germline V lookup: CDR1 SGHNT, CDR2 YYREEE (reference sequence). CDR3 length: 15 residues. The CDR3 here is CASSPQSYSYNEQFF. DNA for the CDR3: TGTGCCAGCAGCCCACAGAGCTACTCGTACAATGAGCAGTTCTTC.

The rearrangement uses TRBV27 and TRBJ1-1; D is uncertain. Trimming cost V 8 bases and J 1 base, with 8 bases left between them. This CDR3 has 12 residues. Per the germline V gene, CDR1 is MNHEY and CDR2 is SMNVEV (reference sequence). CDR3 in DNA: TGTGCCAGCCGTTGGGGGAACACTGAAGCTTTCTTT. Its translation: CASRWGNTEAFF.

J is TRBJ1-2 and V is TRBV5-1; D is possibly TRBD1 (6 bases). V was clipped by 3 bases and J by 11 bases, with 20 bases between them. The CDR3 sequence is 14 residues long. From germline, CDR1 is SGHRS and CDR2 YFSETQ. For the CDR3, the DNA is TGCGCCAGCAGCTCCGGACAGCCTGATGGCGGGTACACCTTC. This translates into CASSSGQPDGGYTF. The full variable domain, in which reference TRBV5-1 and TRBJ1-2 provide the parts outside the CDR3, is KAGVTQTPRYLIKTRGQQVTLSCSPISGHRSVSWYQQTPGQGLQFLFEYFSETQRNKGNFPGRFSGRQFSNSRSEMNVSTLELGDSALYLCASSSGQPDGGYTFGSGTRLTVV.